Only a few counts were recorded for the clone carrying this TCR beta chain. Its antigen remains unidentified. This sample is part of a study of beta chain features in type 1 diabetes. Study-level results: Still unanswered here is whether HLA type influences TCRB rearrangement. Insertion counts at VDJ junctions were lower in type 1 diabetes patients, who also showed more deletions there.

It was via CD45RO/CCR7/CD25/CD127/CD95/CD27 that CD4+ naive, central memory, regulatory and stem cell-like memory cells were sorted. The entirety of the isolated RNA underwent reverse transcription, so expressed TCRB transcripts were sequenced. Mean read depth for naive, central memory and regulatory T cell samples was about 3.4 million reads. Produced via immunoSEQ multiplex PCR; TCRdb's table is partial and in-frame only. This sample has roughly 350,000 clones; around 10% occur once, and the top ten carry around 0.015%. Germline V gene sequence: CDR1 SGHTA, CDR2 FQGNSA. This CDR3 is built from 15 residues. Trimming took 6 bases from V and 1 from J; bases not matched to a gene: 7.

The chain is built from TRBV7-2 and TRBJ2-7; 9 positions match TRBD1. This TCR derives from a woman aged 30 to 39 in good health. What was sequenced was naive CD4+ T cells from blood. CDR3 coding DNA: TGTGCCAGCAGGCGAGACGGGACAGGGTCCTACGAGCAGTACTTC. Translation: CASRRDGTGSYEQYF.